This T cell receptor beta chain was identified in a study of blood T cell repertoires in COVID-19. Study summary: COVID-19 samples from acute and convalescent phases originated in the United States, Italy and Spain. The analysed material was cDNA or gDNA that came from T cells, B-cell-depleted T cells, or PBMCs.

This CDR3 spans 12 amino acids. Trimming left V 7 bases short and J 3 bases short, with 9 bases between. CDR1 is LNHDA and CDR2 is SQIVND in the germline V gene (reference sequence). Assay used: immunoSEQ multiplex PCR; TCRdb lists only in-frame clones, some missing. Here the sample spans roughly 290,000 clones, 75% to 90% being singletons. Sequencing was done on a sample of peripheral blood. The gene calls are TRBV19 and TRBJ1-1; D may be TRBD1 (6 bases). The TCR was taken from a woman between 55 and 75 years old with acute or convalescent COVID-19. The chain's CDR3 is CASTGAYTEAFF. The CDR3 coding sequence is TGTGCCAGTACAGGGGCGTACACTGAAGCTTTCTTT.